One and the same sample provided the 26 T cell receptor beta chains below, sequenced in a study of T cell responses to AZD1222 COVID-19 vaccine. The assay was immunoSEQ multiplex PCR, and TCRdb's table has in-frame clones only and misses some. The sample holds approximately 110,000 clones, about 85% seen once. The sequencing used peripheral blood, collected on day 0 of AZD1222 vaccination. The receptor source for this set is an adult in good health.

The chain joins TRBV6-6 to TRBJ1-4; 7 nucleotides align to TRBD1. The V and J ends lost 6 bases and 4 bases, in that order; junction bases with no gene match: 5. This CDR3 contains 14 residues. Germline CDR1 reads MNHNY; CDR2 reads SVGAGI (reference sequence). CDR3 in DNA: TGTGCCAGCAGCACAGGGGTGGTTAATGAAAAACTGTTTTTT. Residues: CASSTGVVNEKLFF.

J is TRBJ2-5 and V is TRBV5-4; D is possibly TRBD1 or TRBD2 (6 bases each). V dropped 5 bases and J dropped 0 bases, with 14 bases sitting between them. Per germline, CDR1 SGHNT and CDR2 YYREEE (reference sequence). This CDR3 contains 15 residues. CDR3 in DNA: TGTGCCAGCAGAGGGGGGAAGCCCGACCAAGAGACCCAGTACTTC. This encodes CASRGGKPDQETQYF.

The V and J genes are TRBV9 and TRBJ2-7; 9 bases match TRBD1. The germline V gene encodes CDR1 SGDLS and CDR2 YYNGEE. This CDR3 comprises 15 residues. V was clipped by 2 bases and J by 2 bases; unmatched bases: 5. CDR3 loop: CASSVGTGRTYEQYF. The CDR3 DNA is TGTGCCAGCAGCGTTGGGACAGGGAGAACCTACGAGCAGTACTTC. Using reference TRBV9 and TRBJ2-7 for the parts outside the CDR3, the full variable domain is DSGVTQTPKHLITATGQRVTLRCSPRSGDLSVYWYQQSLDQGLQFLIQYYNGEERAKGNILERFSAQQFPDLHSELNLSSLELGDSALYFCASSVGTGRTYEQYFGPGTRLTVT.

V and J are TRBV18 and TRBJ1-6; 7 bases are a match to TRBD1. There are 13 residues in the CDR3. V trimming: 6 bases; J trimming: 8 bases; junction bases outside the gene matches: 4. Germline CDR1 is KGHSH and CDR2 is LQKENI. The CDR3 is CASSGQVDSPLHF. CDR3 coding DNA: TGTGCCAGCTCCGGACAGGTCGATTCACCCCTCCACTTT.

The chain carries TRBV4-1 and TRBJ1-1, with D uncertain. The CDR3 loop spans 15 amino acids. Germline assignment: CDR1 MGHRA and CDR2 YSYEKL. Trimming left V 0 bases short and J 4 bases short, with 12 bases between. As DNA, the CDR3 is TGCGCCAGCAGCCAAGACCCGGGAGATCTCACTGAAGCTTTCTTT. This encodes CASSQDPGDLTEAFF.

The chain carries TRBV6-2 or TRBV6-3 and TRBJ2-7; 8 bases map to TRBD1. This CDR3 has 14 amino acids. V was pared by 5 bases and J by 3 bases, with 6 bases of the junction left unmatched. CDR1 and CDR2 (germline): MNHEY, SVGEGT. The CDR3 region has the DNA TGTGCCAGCAGTAGTCAGGGGGCACTCTACGAGCAGTACTTC. Residues: CASSSQGALYEQYF.

The CDR3 nucleotides are TGTGCCAGCAGCTTAATTGGAGGACAGGGCAACTATGGCTACACCTTC. Protein: CASSLIGGQGNYGYTF. The chain carries TRBV11-2 and TRBJ1-2, with TRBD1 matching over 8 bases. J lost 2 bases, V lost 2 bases, and 7 bases had no gene match. In germline, CDR1 is SGHAT, CDR2 FQNNGV. CDR3 size: 16 residues.

This clone was seen just once. The rearrangement joins TRBV28 to TRBJ1-2; 9 positions match TRBD1. Germline V gives CDR1 MDHEN, CDR2 SYDVKM. V was clipped by 5 bases and J by 4 bases; unmatched bases: 5. The length of the CDR3 is 14 residues. CDR3 region: CASSPGQGIYGYTF. The CDR3 DNA is TGTGCCAGCAGTCCGGGACAGGGAATCTATGGCTACACCTTC.

The chain couples TRBV19 to TRBJ2-2, with 11 bases aligning to TRBD1. CDR3 length equals 15 residues. CDR1 LNHDA and CDR2 SQIVND come from the germline V gene (reference sequence). The V gene end was trimmed by 2 bases and the J gene end by 7 bases; junction bases not matched to a gene: 3. The CDR3 DNA reads TGTGCCAGTAGTATAAGGACAGGGGGCGACGGGGAGCTGTTTTTT. Its translation: CASSIRTGGDGELFF.

The V and J genes are TRBV27 and TRBJ2-5; D not resolved. The CDR3 length is 16 residues. CDR1 is MNHEY and CDR2 is SMNVEV in the germline V gene (reference sequence). The V end was cut by 5 bases, the J end by 1 base, with 17 bases between. The CDR3 nucleotides read TGTGCCAGCAGTCGGCGGATCTCGGTGGGCCAAGAGACCCAGTACTTC. This codes for CASSRRISVGQETQYF.

This rearrangement joins TRBV28 to TRBJ2-2; weak D call: TRBD1 (7 bases). Trimming pared 7 bases from V and 6 bases from J, leaving 18 bases between. Germline V CDR1 and CDR2: MDHEN, SYDVKM. This CDR3 spans 15 amino acids. CDR3: CASISGGRLAGELFF. CDR3 DNA sequence: TGTGCCAGCATTTCAGGGGGGCGCTTGGCCGGGGAGCTGTTTTTT.

This chain links TRBV6-2 or TRBV6-3 with TRBJ2-7; D might be TRBD2 (6 bases). The CDR3 loop spans 16 amino acids. The V gene lost 7 bases and the J gene lost 1 base, with 20 bases spanning the gap. CDR1 and CDR2 from the germline V gene are MNHEY and SVGEGT. This CDR3 reads CASIPTPGAPSYEQYF. DNA of the CDR3: TGTGCCAGCATCCCAACTCCGGGAGCCCCATCCTACGAGCAGTACTTC.

This clone was recorded a few times. The rearrangement joins TRBV6-4 to TRBJ1-2; no definite D call. The CDR3 loop spans 14 amino acids. Germline CDR1 is MRHNA and CDR2 is SNTAGT. Between the trimmed V and J ends, which lost 0 bases and 5 bases, there was a span of 10 bases. The CDR3 is CASSDSTESYGYTF. In DNA, the CDR3 is TGTGCCAGCAGTGACTCGACGGAATCTTATGGCTACACCTTC.

Regarding this clone: Its ends do not fully match the called genes, so a read error is possible. The V call is TRBV3-1 (or the pseudogene TRBV3-2), the J call TRBJ2-3; TRBD2 might be the D (6 bases). The CDR3 is 13 residues long. The V gene's germline CDR1 is LGHDT and CDR2 YNNKEL (reference sequence). The chain's CDR3 is CASSQTRDSSLDF. The CDR3 nucleotides are TGTGCCAGCAGCCAGACACGGGACTCATCCTTGGATTTT.

This clone was detected only a few times. The chain recombines TRBV5-1 with TRBJ1-1; D is unresolved. V was shortened by 4 bases and J by 1 base, with 11 bases between the two germline ends. This CDR3 comprises 14 residues. Germline assignment: CDR1 SGHRS and CDR2 YFSETQ. Here the CDR3 DNA reads TGCGCCAGCAGCCCCCGGGCAGAGAACACTGAAGCTTTCTTT. Its translation: CASSPRAENTEAFF.

This clone has a single count. The chain couples TRBV4-1 to TRBJ1-4; 10 positions agree with TRBD1. V was pared by 2 bases and J by 16 bases, with 10 bases of the junction left unmatched. The germline gives CDR1 MGHRA, CDR2 YSYEKL. The CDR3 is 14 amino acids. CDR3 DNA: TGCGCCAGCAGCCAACCAGGGACAGGGGACATCCGGTTTTTT. Its translation: CASSQPGTGDIRFF.

This sequence joins TRBV5-6 and TRBJ2-7; D is undetermined. Germline V lookup: CDR1 SGHDT, CDR2 YYEEEE. The CDR3 is 14 residues long. V lost 4 bases and J 5 bases, leaving 16 bases between the germline ends. The CDR3 nucleotides are TGTGCCAGCAGCCGGTGGGGTACGGCGAACGAGCAGTACTTC. This gives the protein CASSRWGTANEQYF.

V and J are TRBV6-1 and TRBJ1-2, with D hard to call. Per the germline V gene, CDR1 is MNHNS and CDR2 is SASEGT. This CDR3 region has 14 residues. Trimming removed 2 bases at V and 8 bases at J, with 15 bases between. This CDR3 reads CASSELGGRGGYTF. CDR3 nucleotides: TGTGCCAGCAGTGAACTGGGCGGCCGAGGCGGCTACACCTTC.

The chain joins TRBV6-6 to TRBJ2-5; no clear D. V dropped 2 bases and J dropped 1 base, with 5 bases sitting between them. Per the germline V gene, CDR1 is MNHNY and CDR2 is SVGAGI (reference sequence). The CDR3 extends over 13 amino acids. CDR3 sequence (DNA): TGTGCCAGCAGTTACAGTCTCCAAGAGACCCAGTACTTC. This sequence encodes CASSYSLQETQYF.

This sequence joins TRBV29-1 and TRBJ2-2, with unresolved D. Germline values: CDR1 SQVTM, CDR2 ANQGSEA. The germline V and J ends were trimmed by 4 bases and 3 bases, with 6 bases remaining between them. The CDR3 is made up of 12 amino acids. CDR3 region: CSVVTYTGELFF. In DNA form, the CDR3 reads TGCAGCGTTGTGACCTACACCGGGGAGCTGTTTTTT.

The CDR3, as DNA: TGCGCCAGCAGCCCTCGGTCGCGGGGCCGCACAGATACGCAGTATTTT. Translation gives CASSPRSRGRTDTQYF. This chain uses TRBV5-1 with TRBJ2-3, with D perhaps TRBD2 (6 bases). The V gene's germline CDR1 is SGHRS and CDR2 YFSETQ. V was cut by 4 bases and J by 1 base, with 16 bases left in between. This CDR3 spans 16 amino acids. Filled out from reference TRBV5-1 and TRBJ2-3, the complete variable domain reads KAGVTQTPRYLIKTRGQQVTLSCSPISGHRSVSWYQQTPGQGLQFLFEYFSETQRNKGNFPGRFSGRQFSNSRSEMNVSTLELGDSALYLCASSPRSRGRTDTQYFGPGTRLTVL.

The J gene is TRBJ1-1, the V gene TRBV7-9, with D tentatively TRBD1 (5 bases). Per germline, CDR1 SEHNR and CDR2 FQNEAQ (reference sequence). The CDR3 is made up of 13 amino acids. The V gene lost 4 bases and the J gene lost 3 bases, with 9 bases spanning the gap. CDR3 DNA: TGTGCCAGCAGCTACTCAGGGTACACTGAAGCTTTCTTT. Amino acids: CASSYSGYTEAFF.

J is TRBJ1-1 and V is TRBV6-5; D gene unclear. The germline V and J ends were trimmed by 2 bases and 6 bases, with 10 bases remaining between them. Looked up from germline, CDR1 is MNHEY and CDR2 is SVGAGI. The length of the CDR3 is 13 residues. The DNA for the CDR3 is TGTGCCAGCAGTTACGGGTCATGGGCTGAAGCTTTCTTT. Amino acid sequence: CASSYGSWAEAFF.

CDR3 sequence reads: CASSLGAEMNTEAFF. In DNA, the CDR3 is TGTGCCAGCAGCTTGGGTGCAGAGATGAACACTGAAGCTTTCTTT. V is TRBV7-8 and J is TRBJ1-1; D is ambiguous. V lost 3 bases, J lost 0 bases, and 11 bases lay in between. Germline V gene sequence: CDR1 SGHVS, CDR2 FQNEAQ. This CDR3 contains 15 residues.

The chain links TRBV6-5 to TRBJ1-1; no definite D call. Looked up from germline, CDR1 is MNHEY and CDR2 is SVGAGI. CDR3 length: 12 residues. With 7 bases removed from V and 7 bases from J, the gap between germline ends came to 13 bases. The CDR3 spells CASIKDGIEAFF. CDR3 nucleotides: TGTGCCAGCATTAAGGATGGAATTGAAGCTTTCTTT.

The CDR3 spells CASAPGGPNTEAFF. The CDR3 DNA reads TGTGCCAGCGCCCCGGGGGGGCCGAACACTGAAGCTTTCTTT. This chain uses TRBV27 with TRBJ1-1; D possibly corresponds to TRBD1 (6 bases). The CDR3 extends over 14 amino acids. V gave up 8 bases and J gave up 1 base, with 14 bases separating them. Germline lookup yields CDR1 MNHEY and CDR2 SMNVEV (reference sequence).